One T cell receptor (beta chain) is described in this entry. A single record per CDR3 protein comes from TCRdb applying MiXCR to the 5' RACE reads. The data hold 450,000 to 650,000 distinct CDR3 sequences, with 21% observed a single time. This sample is part of a study of T cells after yellow fever vaccination. This CDR3 is built from 16 residues. The chain uses TRBV21-1 and TRBJ2-5; TRBD1, the table's D call, lacks a check against the DNA. TRBV21-1 is assigned pseudogene status. The sequence was obtained from a young man who received the YFV17D yellow fever vaccine. The starting material was PBMCs, obtained more than 20 days after the first yellow fever vaccination. CDR3 in amino acids: CASSLHGTENQETQYF. DNA for the CDR3: TGTGCCAGCAGTCTTCACGGGACAGAAAACCAAGAGACCCAGTACTTC.